This TCR beta chain was captured in a study of T cells after yellow fever vaccination. This CDR3 is 13 amino acids long. CDR1 is SEHNR, CDR2 FQNEAQ, per germline (reference sequence). Trimming took 1 base from V and 13 from J, leaving 15 bases between them. Using its own MiXCR run on the 5' RACE reads, TCRdb lists one record per CDR3 protein. Of 300,000 to 350,000 distinct CDR3 sequences in the sample, around 3.9% were seen once. This clonotype was counted many times. The material sequenced was PBMCs, taken 5 days after the yellow fever booster vaccination. This receptor was obtained from a man between 18 and 35 years old who received the YFV17D yellow fever vaccine. V gene TRBV7-9 combines with J gene TRBJ2-3, with D possibly being TRBD1 or TRBD2 (6 bases each). CDR3: CASSLEGGRTKYF. The CDR3 DNA is TGTGCCAGCAGCTTAGAGGGGGGCAGGACGAAGTATTTT.